These T cell receptor beta chains were read from a single sample in a study of blood T cell repertoires in COVID-19. Method: immunoSEQ multiplex PCR; TCRdb's copy keeps in-frame clones and lacks some. The top ten clones hold around 7.8% of a sample with approximately 210,000 clones, 70% to 85% of them seen once. Sequencing was done on a sample of peripheral blood. These receptors came from a woman older than 75 with COVID-19, enrolled during active disease. Each CDR3 is given without its conserved first and last residue. Each record gives: J gene, D gene, clone size, V gene, CDR3 protein. D genes are given only for firm matches. Clone size is shown for a subset of rows, as once, few, many or a class of expanded clone.

TRBJ2-3	NA	NA	TRBV24-1	ATSDRPTRRASTDTQY
TRBJ2-2	NA	NA	TRBV24-1	ATRTRSGGELF
TRBJ1-4	TRBD1	NA	TRBV9	ASSVDSGTGGEKLF
TRBJ2-1	NA	NA	TRBV7-8	ASSLGPWGAYNEQF
TRBJ1-1	TRBD1	NA	TRBV10-3	AIREGQDNTEAF
TRBJ1-1	NA	NA	TRBV6-5	ASRMEMNTEAF
TRBJ1-1	TRBD1	NA	TRBV5-4	ASSLVAGGWSEAF
TRBJ1-6	NA	NA	TRBV5-1	ASSLGSRQGNSPLH
TRBJ1-4	TRBD1	NA	TRBV7-3	ASSLGQGADEKLF
TRBJ1-2	TRBD1	NA	TRBV28	ASSLGTAGYT
TRBJ1-1	NA	few	TRBV29-1	SVGLRDQAF
TRBJ1-2	NA	NA	TRBV19	ASSIAVGTTYGYT
TRBJ2-6	NA	NA	TRBV19	AGSRGSRSSGANVLT
TRBJ1-5	NA	NA	TRBV10-3	AISEGDYQPQH
TRBJ2-3	TRBD2	once	TRBV5-1	ASTETSGGQADTQY
TRBJ1-2	NA	NA	TRBV27	ASSPQRGAGGYT
TRBJ1-6	NA	NA	TRBV5-6	ASRSGSYNSPLH
TRBJ1-6	TRBD1	few	TRBV10-3	ATRGTATTNSPLH
TRBJ2-2	NA	once	TRBV2	ASRARGDAGELF
TRBJ2-2	NA	NA	TRBV7-2	ASSLKGGSGELF
TRBJ1-6	NA	few	TRBV2	ASSGEEESPLH
TRBJ1-1	NA	NA	TRBV18	ASSTTENTEAF
TRBJ1-3	NA	NA	TRBV5-1	ASSLAGYGNTIY
TRBJ1-1	NA	NA	TRBV7-3	ASSLSGAEAF